A selection of T cell receptor beta chains follows, all from one sample in a study of Ad26.COV2.S vaccination and SARS-CoV-2 variants. Sequencing used immunoSEQ multiplex PCR; TCRdb keeps in-frame clones, though not all of them. The sample yields approximately 450,000 clones, 80% to 95% seen once. The sample was peripheral blood, taken in a trial of Ad26.COV2.S vaccine versus placebo. The receptors originated from a person aged 18-60 years who received the Ad26.COV2.S COVID-19 vaccine or a placebo. CDR3s include the opening cysteine and the closing phenylalanine or tryptophan. Each record gives: V gene, J gene, D gene, clone size, CDR3 DNA, CDR3 protein. The D gene is left open where the match is weak. Where a row states a size, it is once, few, many or the class of an expanded clone; other rows omit it.

>TRBV19|TRBJ1-2|.|.
TGTGCCAGTAGTATAGTTGGGAGCTATGGCTACACCTTC
CASSIVGSYGYTF
>TRBV21-1|TRBJ2-7|.|.
TGTGCCAGCAGCAAGGGAGAAGGTGCATCGGGCGGAGCAAACTACGAGCAGTACTTC
CASSKGEGASGGANYEQYF
>TRBV3-1/TRBV3-2|TRBJ1-2|.|.
TGTGCCAGCAGTCCAAGGTCCAGGTATTTATTCTATGGCTACACCTTC
CASSPRSRYLFYGYTF
>TRBV5-1|TRBJ2-7|.|.
TGCGCCAGCAGCTTGGGGACCAGGGGAGACGAGCAGTACTTC
CASSLGTRGDEQYF
>TRBV14|TRBJ2-7|TRBD1|.
TGTGCCAGCAGCCAAACTCCGGACAGGGGGCGTCTCGAGCAGTACTTC
CASSQTPDRGRLEQYF
>TRBV30|TRBJ2-2|.|.
TGTGCCTGGACCGGGACACCGAACACCGGGGAGCTGTTTTTT
CAWTGTPNTGELFF
>TRBV6-2/TRBV6-3|TRBJ1-2|TRBD1|.
TGTGCCAGCAGTTACCCCGGGACAGGGTACGGCTACACCTTC
CASSYPGTGYGYTF
>TRBV5-6|TRBJ2-7|.|.
TGTGCCAGCAGCCCACAACTAGGATCCTACGAGCAGTACTTC
CASSPQLGSYEQYF
>TRBV10-2|TRBJ1-1|TRBD1|.
TGCGCTACCAGGGGGGGGGAATACACTGAAGCTTTCTTT
CATRGGEYTEAFF
>TRBV9|TRBJ2-1|TRBD2|.
TGTGCCAGCAGCGTAGATCAGCGGGGCTCCTACAATGAGCAGTTCTTC
CASSVDQRGSYNEQFF
>TRBV24-1|TRBJ2-1|TRBD2|.
TGTGCCACCAGTGGAGGGAGGGCCTACAATGAGCAGTTCTTC
CATSGGRAYNEQFF
>TRBV20-1|TRBJ2-7|.|.
TGCAGTGCTATTGAGTCCTACGAGCAGTACTTC
CSAIESYEQYF
>TRBV9|TRBJ2-3|.|.
TGTGCCAGCAGCCCGCCGGGACCTTACACAGATACGCAGTATTTT
CASSPPGPYTDTQYF
>TRBV18|TRBJ2-3|TRBD2|.
TGTGCCAGCTCACCATCAGGGGCGGGAGGAACAGATACGCAGTATTTT
CASSPSGAGGTDTQYF
>TRBV5-1|TRBJ2-2|TRBD1|.
TGCGCCAGCAGCTCAGGGGGCTTAGGCACCGGGGAGCTGTTTTTT
CASSSGGLGTGELFF
>TRBV2|TRBJ2-7|TRBD2|.
TGTGCCAGCAGTGAGCCTAGCGGGAGTAGCGACGAGCAGTACTTC
CASSEPSGSSDEQYF
>TRBV3-1/TRBV3-2|TRBJ2-5|TRBD1|.
TGTGCCAGCAGCCTATACCCGGGACAGGGGGCAGAGACCCAGTACTTC
CASSLYPGQGAETQYF
>TRBV10-2|TRBJ2-5|.|.
TGCGCCAGCCAAAACGGGGGAGGCGAGACCCAGTACTTC
CASQNGGGETQYF
>TRBV5-6|TRBJ2-7|.|.
TGTGCCAGCAGCCCGGTGGGGGGTTGGGAGCAGTACTTC
CASSPVGGWEQYF
>TRBV10-3|TRBJ2-7|TRBD2|.
TGTGCCACCGGAGGGACTAGCGGTGACTACGAGCAGTACTTC
CATGGTSGDYEQYF
>TRBV5-5|TRBJ1-5|.|.
TGTGCCAGCAGCTTGGCGGGAATTAATATGCCCCAGCATTTT
CASSLAGINMPQHF
>TRBV28|TRBJ1-6|TRBD1|once
TGTGCCAGCAGAACGTCCGGGACAGGGGCTTCACCCCTCCACTTT
CASRTSGTGASPLHF
>TRBV9|TRBJ2-2|.|.
TGTGCCAGCAGCGTAGTGAGCGCGAACACCGGGGAGCTGTTTTTT
CASSVVSANTGELFF
>TRBV5-1|TRBJ1-4|.|few
TGCGCCAGCAGCTTGTCTTCTGCAACTAATGAAAAACTGTTTTTT
CASSLSSATNEKLFF
>TRBV7-9|TRBJ1-2|TRBD1|.
TGTGCCAGCAGCTCAGCCGCTTCCGGGACAGTCTATGGCTACACCTTC
CASSSAASGTVYGYTF
>TRBV6-5|TRBJ2-7|.|.
TGTGCCAGCAGTTCTCGGCAGAATCAGTACGTGGAGCAGTACTTC
CASSSRQNQYVEQYF
>TRBV6-5|TRBJ2-1|.|.
TGTGCCAGCAGTTACACTAAAAGCTCCTACAATGAGCAGTTCTTC
CASSYTKSSYNEQFF
>TRBV7-8|TRBJ2-1|.|.
TGTGCCAGCAGCTCCAGACGGAGGCACAATGAGCAGTTCTTC
CASSSRRRHNEQFF
>TRBV12-5|TRBJ2-3|.|.
TGTGCTAGTGGCTCTGGACCTCCAGATACGCAGTATTTT
CASGSGPPDTQYF
>TRBV28|TRBJ1-5|TRBD1|.
TGTGCCAGCAGTCTCTTCACAGGGGAAGGCAATCAGCCCCAGCATTTT
CASSLFTGEGNQPQHF
>TRBV5-6|TRBJ1-5|.|.
TGTGCCAGCAGCTGGGGACGGGGAGAGGCCCAGCATTTT
CASSWGRGEAQHF
>TRBV18|TRBJ2-2|.|.
TGTGCCAGCTCACCAAAGGAACAGGGTGTTCAGTCCGGGGAGCTGTTTTTT
CASSPKEQGVQSGELFF
>TRBV6-6|TRBJ1-6|.|.
TGTGCCAGCAGGGTGTCAGGGGACTCACCCCTCCACTTT
CASRVSGDSPLHF
>TRBV25-1|TRBJ2-1|.|.
TGTGCCAGCAGTGACCACCGGCAATACAATGAGCAGTTCTTC
CASSDHRQYNEQFF
>TRBV3-1/TRBV3-2|TRBJ1-6|.|.
TGTGCCAGCAGCGCCGGCCAGGTTTGTTCACCCCTCCACTTT
CASSAGQVCSPLHF
>TRBV7-2|TRBJ2-3|.|.
TGTGCCAGCAGCCGGGACAATCCCACGGCAGATACGCAGTATTTT
CASSRDNPTADTQYF
>TRBV5-1|TRBJ1-2|TRBD1|.
TGCGCCAGCAGCCCGAGGACAGGGGGCAATGGCTACACCTTC
CASSPRTGGNGYTF
>TRBV10-3|TRBJ2-7|.|.
TGTGCCATCAGTGATGAGTATCGGGAAATTAGCTCCTACGAGCAGTACTTC
CAISDEYREISSYEQYF
>TRBV5-1|TRBJ1-1|TRBD1|.
TGCGCCAGCATCCAAGGAGGGACAGTGAACACTGAAGCTTTCTTT
CASIQGGTVNTEAFF
>TRBV3-1/TRBV3-2|TRBJ2-5|.|.
TGTGCCAGCAGCCAAGATTCAGGGACCCAGTACTTC
CASSQDSGTQYF
>TRBV29-1|TRBJ2-5|TRBD1|.
TGCAGCGTCGGGACAGGGGTTTCCCAAGAGACCCAGTACTTC
CSVGTGVSQETQYF